This is a list of T cell receptor beta chains from one sample in a study of T cells after yellow fever vaccination. TCRdb used MiXCR to reprocess the 5' RACE reads, holding one entry per CDR3 protein. The sample lists 300,000 to 450,000 distinct CDR3 sequences, less than 9.5% seen once, with 17% in the top ten. The source material was PBMCs, sampled more than 40 days after the first yellow fever vaccination. Every receptor here comes from a man between 18 and 29 years old who received the YFV17D yellow fever vaccine. CDR3s include the opening cysteine and the closing phenylalanine or tryptophan. Each record gives: D gene, clone size, J gene, V gene, CDR3 protein, CDR3 DNA. D genes are given only for firm matches. Clone size appears in some rows only: once, few, many, or a class for an expanded clone.

>TRBD1|few|TRBJ1-5|TRBV4-3
CASSSDRASQPQHF
TGCGCCAGCAGCTCGGACAGGGCGAGTCAGCCCCAGCATTTT
>NA|few|TRBJ2-3|TRBV5-1
CASSPMDYTDTQYF
TGCGCCAGCAGCCCCATGGACTATACAGATACGCAGTATTTT
>NA|NA|TRBJ2-5|TRBV6-2/TRBV6-3
CASSYSGRAETQYF
TGTGCCAGCAGTTACTCGGGCAGGGCCGAGACCCAGTACTTC
>TRBD1|few|TRBJ1-3|TRBV7-6
CASSLVRQGPFSGNTIYF
TGTGCCAGCAGCTTAGTTCGACAGGGGCCTTTCTCTGGAAACACCATATATTTT
>NA|NA|TRBJ1-6|TRBV21-1
CASSRDSGRGNAPHF
TGTGCCAGCAGCCGGGATAGTGGGCGGGGGAACGCCCCCCACTTT
>NA|few|TRBJ1-3|TRBV5-6
CASSLLGATGNTIYF
TGTGCCAGCAGCTTGCTGGGGGCTACTGGAAACACCATATATTTT
>NA|few|TRBJ1-1|TRBV4-3
CASSLEGPPHTVEAFF
TGCGCCAGCAGCCTCGAAGGGCCCCCCCATACTGTCGAAGCTTTCTTT
>TRBD2|many|TRBJ2-1|TRBV5-1
CASSFGLVNEQFF
TGCGCCAGCAGCTTCGGACTAGTCAATGAGCAGTTCTTC
>NA|NA|TRBJ1-6|TRBV9
CASSGEGGPYNSPLHF
TGTGCCAGCAGCGGTGAGGGGGGCCCCTATAATTCACCCCTCCACTTT
>NA|NA|TRBJ1-1|TRBV12-3/TRBV12-4
CASTLHGAGEAFF
TGTGCCAGCACCCTACATGGGGCGGGTGAAGCTTTCTTT
>NA|few|TRBJ2-7|TRBV4-2
CASSYTVGRAYEQYF
TGTGCCAGCAGCTACACAGTGGGGCGGGCGTACGAGCAGTACTTC
>NA|NA|TRBJ1-1|TRBV5-1
CASSSRDGLKEAFF
TGCGCCAGCAGCTCCAGGGACGGACTAAAAGAAGCTTTCTTT
>NA|few|TRBJ2-5|TRBV7-9
CAVGRQGPQETQYF
TGTGCCGTAGGACGGCAGGGCCCTCAAGAGACCCAGTACTTC
>TRBD1|few|TRBJ1-2|TRBV10-3
CAISEPGTGGFGYTF
TGTGCCATCAGTGAGCCCGGGACAGGGGGCTTTGGCTACACCTTC
>NA|NA|TRBJ2-2|TRBV12-3/TRBV12-4
CASTLATGTELFF
TGTGCCAGCACTCTCGCCACCGGGACAGAGCTGTTTTTT
>NA|few|TRBJ1-5|TRBV4-1
CASSRDYGQPQHF
TGCGCCAGCAGTCGGGACTACGGCCAGCCCCAGCATTTT
>TRBD1|few|TRBJ1-2|TRBV29-1
CSAGQGAINGYTF
TGCAGCGCGGGACAGGGGGCGATTAATGGCTACACCTTC
>TRBD1|NA|TRBJ2-2|TRBV29-1
CSLRQGDNTGELFF
TGCAGCTTAAGACAGGGTGATAACACCGGGGAGCTGTTTTTT
>NA|NA|TRBJ2-5|TRBV5-1
CASSPPGLKETQYF
TGCGCCAGCAGCCCGCCGGGGCTTAAAGAGACCCAGTACTTC
>NA|NA|TRBJ1-6|TRBV7-2
CASSKSGVHSPLHF
TGTGCCAGCAGCAAGAGCGGCGTTCATTCACCCCTCCACTTT
>TRBD1|few|TRBJ1-5|TRBV12-3/TRBV12-4
CASGKGGTVNQPQHF
TGTGCCAGCGGAAAAGGGGGGACAGTTAATCAGCCCCAGCATTTT
>TRBD1|NA|TRBJ1-6|TRBV27
CASSLKGAWTHWDSPLHF
TGTGCCAGCAGTTTAAAGGGGGCGTGGACCCACTGGGATTCACCCCTCCACTTT
>TRBD1|few|TRBJ2-6|TRBV7-9
CASSSRTGEAGANVLTF
TGTGCCAGCAGCTCCCGGACAGGGGAGGCTGGGGCCAACGTCCTGACTTTC
>NA|many|TRBJ2-1|TRBV5-1
CASSSGPSGEQFF
TGCGCCAGCAGCTCCGGCCCTTCGGGAGAGCAGTTCTTC
>TRBD1|NA|TRBJ2-7|TRBV6-2/TRBV6-3
CASSYSKGQGRYEQYF
TGTGCCAGCAGTTACTCGAAGGGACAGGGTCGTTACGAGCAGTACTTC
>TRBD1|few|TRBJ2-1|TRBV7-9
CASSPTGMYYNEQFF
TGTGCCAGCAGCCCGACAGGGATGTACTACAATGAGCAGTTCTTC
>NA|NA|TRBJ2-3|TRBV5-4
CASSLALGDTQYF
TGTGCCAGCAGCTTGGCATTAGGCGATACGCAGTATTTT
>NA|NA|TRBJ2-7|TRBV5-1
CASSASPVPYEQYF
TGCGCCAGCAGCGCCTCTCCCGTACCCTACGAGCAGTACTTC
>NA|NA|TRBJ2-7|TRBV30
CASQALSYEQYF
TGTGCCTCACAAGCGCTATCCTACGAGCAGTACTTC
>NA|NA|TRBJ1-5|TRBV3-1
CASSAGLYQPQHF
TGTGCCAGCAGCGCGGGACTCTATCAGCCCCAGCATTTT
>NA|few|TRBJ1-1|TRBV20-1
CSALGMNTEAFF
TGCAGTGCTCTCGGGATGAACACTGAAGCTTTCTTT
>NA|many|TRBJ1-5|TRBV7-2
CASSPIRGSNQPQHF
TGTGCCAGCAGCCCTATCCGGGGGAGCAATCAGCCCCAGCATTTT
>TRBD2|NA|TRBJ2-1|TRBV5-1
CASSLGMGGGNNEQFF
TGCGCCAGCAGCTTGGGTATGGGGGGGGGAAACAATGAGCAGTTCTTC
>NA|few|TRBJ2-1|TRBV28
CASSSIPLYEQFF
TGTGCCAGCAGCTCCATACCGCTCTATGAGCAGTTCTTC
>NA|NA|TRBJ1-1|TRBV30
CAWRYSGITEAFF
TGTGCCTGGAGGTATTCGGGGATCACTGAAGCTTTCTTT
>NA|NA|TRBJ1-3|TRBV4-3
CASSQDSGVSGNTIYF
TGCGCCAGCAGCCAAGATTCCGGAGTTTCTGGAAACACCATATATTTT
>TRBD2|few|TRBJ2-2|TRBV4-1
CASSLRLAVTGELFF
TGCGCCAGCAGCCTACGACTAGCGGTGACCGGGGAGCTGTTTTTT
>NA|few|TRBJ1-6|TRBV6-5
CASSYSSRGDSPLHF
TGTGCCAGCAGTTACTCATCAAGGGGGGATTCACCCCTCCACTTT